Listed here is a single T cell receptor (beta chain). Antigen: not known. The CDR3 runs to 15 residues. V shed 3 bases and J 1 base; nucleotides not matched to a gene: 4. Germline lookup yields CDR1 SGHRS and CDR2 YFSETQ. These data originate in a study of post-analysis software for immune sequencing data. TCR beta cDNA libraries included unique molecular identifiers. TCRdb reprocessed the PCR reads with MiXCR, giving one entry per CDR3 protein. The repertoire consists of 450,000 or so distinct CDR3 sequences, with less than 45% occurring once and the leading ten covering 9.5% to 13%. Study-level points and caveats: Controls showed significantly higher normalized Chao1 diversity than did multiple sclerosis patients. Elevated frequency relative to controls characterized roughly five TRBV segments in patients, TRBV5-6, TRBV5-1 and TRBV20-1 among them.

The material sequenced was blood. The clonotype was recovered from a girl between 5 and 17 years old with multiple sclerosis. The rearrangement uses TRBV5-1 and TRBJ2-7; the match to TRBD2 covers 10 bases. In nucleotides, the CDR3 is TGCGCCAGCAGCTGGCGGACTAGCGGTTCCTACGAGCAGTACTTC. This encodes CASSWRTSGSYEQYF.